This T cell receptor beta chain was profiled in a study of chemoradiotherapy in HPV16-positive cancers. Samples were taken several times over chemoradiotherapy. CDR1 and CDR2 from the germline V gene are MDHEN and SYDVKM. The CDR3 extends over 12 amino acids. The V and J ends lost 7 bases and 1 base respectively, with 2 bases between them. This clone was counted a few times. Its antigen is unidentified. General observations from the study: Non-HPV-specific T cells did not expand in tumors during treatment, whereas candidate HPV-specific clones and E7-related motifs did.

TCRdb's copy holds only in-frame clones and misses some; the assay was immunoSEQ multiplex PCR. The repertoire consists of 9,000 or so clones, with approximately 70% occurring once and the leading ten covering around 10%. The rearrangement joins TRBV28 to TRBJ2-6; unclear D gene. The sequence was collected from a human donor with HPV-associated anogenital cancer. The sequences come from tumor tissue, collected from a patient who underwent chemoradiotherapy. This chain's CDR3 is CASTSGANVLTF. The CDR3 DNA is TGTGCCAGCACGTCTGGGGCCAACGTCCTGACTTTC.